This TCR beta chain is drawn from a study of chemoradiotherapy in HPV16-positive cancers. This clone was observed a handful of times. The CDR3 length is 17 residues. The repertoire was sequenced with immunoSEQ multiplex PCR; TCRdb's copy has only in-frame clones and lacks some. The sample has around 4,800 clones; approximately 90% are singletons. The source material was tumor tissue, sampled from a patient who underwent chemoradiotherapy. The source is a human donor with HPV-associated anogenital cancer. V is TRBV12-1 and J is TRBJ1-1; no check of the table's D call, TRBD1, against the DNA was made. TRBV12-1 is assigned pseudogene status. CDR3 amino acids: CASSFLGNTGENTEAFF. The CDR3 DNA reads as TGTGCCAGCAGCTTTTTAGGGAACACAGGGGAGAACACTGAAGCTTTCTTT.